One sample yielded the 27 T cell receptor beta chains listed below, sequenced in a study of regulatory T cells in long-lasting Graves disease. Arm-PCR of CDR3 regions and iRepertoire HTBI primers were used to build TCR beta libraries. Via MiXCR, TCRdb re-called the multiplex PCR reads, giving one row per CDR3 protein. The repertoire holds hundreds of thousands of distinct CDR3 sequences, with about a sixth as singletons. The time point denotes: newly diagnosed GD, antithyroid drugs for less than 3 months. PBMCs were the source of the RNA used for TCR sequencing. These same data were also listed under a study on T cells in Graves' hyperthyroidism and ophthalmopathy.

The specimen was peripheral blood mononuclear cells (PBMCs), collected at new diagnosis, from a patient treated with antithyroid drugs. These receptors were taken from a woman younger than 45 with Graves disease.

This clonotype was observed many times. J is TRBJ2-5 and V is TRBV7-2; 7 nucleotides match TRBD1. The J segment lost 2 bases and the V segment lost 1 base, leaving 10 bases of the junction unmatched. This CDR3 contains 17 residues. Germline values: CDR1 SGHTA, CDR2 FQGNSA. The CDR3 DNA is TGTGCCAGCAGCTTAGGGGGACAGTCCAAAATTCAAGAGACCCAGTACTTC. Protein product: CASSLGGQSKIQETQYF.

This clonotype was counted ten times or more. This chain uses TRBV28 with TRBJ2-1; the D is unclear. CDR3 length: 19 residues. Per germline, CDR1 MDHEN and CDR2 SYDVKM. V was cut by 6 bases and J by 5 bases, with 29 bases left in between. The CDR3, as DNA: TGTGCCAGCAGACAACTGGTGGAATCGAACTATCTCCTGGACAATGAGCAGTTCTTC. The encoded protein is CASRQLVESNYLLDNEQFF. The variable domain in full, with the rest retrieved from reference TRBV28 and TRBJ2-1, is DVKVTQSSRYLVKRTGEKVFLECVQDMDHENMFWYRQDPGLGLRLIYFSYDVKMKEKGDIPEGYSVSREKKERFSLILESASTNQTSMYLCASRQLVESNYLLDNEQFFGPGTRLTVL.

The sample holds many counts of this clonotype. The J gene is TRBJ2-3, the V gene TRBV3-1, with 8 bases fitting TRBD2. V lost 0 bases to trimming and J lost 2 bases; unmatched junction nucleotides: 4. Germline V gene sequence: CDR1 LGHDT, CDR2 YNNKEL (reference sequence). This CDR3 is built from 16 residues. The chain's CDR3 is CASSQDLAGFTDTQYF. The CDR3 DNA is TGTGCCAGCAGCCAAGATCTAGCGGGTTTCACAGATACGCAGTATTTT.

This clonotype was seen ten or more times. The chain employs TRBV19 and TRBJ1-1; TRBD1 is a possible D gene (5 bases). Between the trimmed V and J ends, which lost 11 bases and 1 base, there was a span of 11 bases. The CDR3 has 12 amino acids. CDR1 and CDR2 from the germline V gene are LNHDA and SQIVND (reference sequence). CDR3 region: CAGGDPNTEAFF. Here the CDR3 DNA reads TGTGCCGGAGGGGACCCGAACACTGAAGCTTTCTTT.

The V call is TRBV14, the J call TRBJ2-7; the match to TRBD2 covers 13 bases. The CDR3 is 16 residues long. Per the germline V gene, CDR1 is SGHDN and CDR2 is FVKESK. V dropped 6 bases and J dropped 6; count of bases not matched to a gene: 11. The CDR3 here is CASSRGTSGILVEQYF. In DNA, the CDR3 is TGTGCCAGCAGTCGAGGGACTAGCGGGATCCTCGTCGAGCAGTACTTC. The whole variable domain, remainder taken from reference TRBV14 and TRBJ2-7, is EAGVTQFPSHSVIEKGQTVTLRCDPISGHDNLYWYRRVMGKEIKFLLHFVKESKQDESGMPNNRFLAERTGGTYSTLKVQPAELEDSGVYFCASSRGTSGILVEQYFGPGTRLTVT.

The chain joins TRBV12-3 or TRBV12-4 to TRBJ2-7, with 8 bases aligning to TRBD2. With 7 bases clipped from V and 3 bases from J, the junction kept 5 bases outside the gene matches. This CDR3 spans 13 amino acids. CDR3 bases: TGTGCCAGCAACCTAGCGGGTAACTACGAGCAGTACTTC. Protein: CASNLAGNYEQYF.

The chain combines TRBV28 with TRBJ1-5, with 10 bases fitting TRBD1. V lost 5 bases, J lost 3 bases, and 19 bases stayed unmatched. This CDR3 has 20 amino acids. Germline CDR1 is MDHEN and CDR2 is SYDVKM. In nucleotides, the CDR3 is TGTGCCAGCAGTCCAATCGAACCGGGACAGGGGATTCCCCTCAATCAGCCCCAGCATTTT. This translates into CASSPIEPGQGIPLNQPQHF.

This clonotype has ten or more counts. The V gene is TRBV30, the J gene TRBJ2-1; maybe TRBD2 (6 bases). V lost 4 bases, J lost 7 bases, and 17 bases lay in between. CDR1 and CDR2 from the germline V gene are GTSNPN and SVGIG (reference sequence). The CDR3 is 14 residues long. In nucleotides, the CDR3 is TGTGCCTGGAATGGACTATACCCAAGGAATGAGCAGTTCTTC. This translates into CAWNGLYPRNEQFF.

This clonotype was recorded many times. This chain uses TRBV10-3 with TRBJ2-5; 8 bases match TRBD1. The CDR3 length is 15 residues. Germline V gene lookup returns CDR1 ENHRY and CDR2 SYGVKD. The V segment lost 5 bases and the J segment 2 bases; nucleotides outside the gene matches: 7. The CDR3 nucleotides are TGTGCCATCAGTAGTGACAGGGGAGATCAAGAGACCCAGTACTTC. It is translated as CAISSDRGDQETQYF.

There are a few counts of this clonotype. The J gene is TRBJ2-7, the V gene TRBV20-1, with 11 bases aligning to TRBD2. V lost 3 bases and J lost 5; bases outside the gene matches: 3. The CDR3 runs to 13 residues. Germline CDR1 reads DFQATT; CDR2 reads SNEGSKA (reference sequence). CDR3 in DNA: TGCAGTGCTAGCACTAGCGGGAGCCACGAGCAGTACTTC. As protein: CSASTSGSHEQYF.

The chain recombines TRBV9 with TRBJ2-2; 9 nucleotides line up with TRBD1. Looked up from germline, CDR1 is SGDLS and CDR2 is YYNGEE. Trimming cost V 4 bases and J 0 bases; bases outside gene matches: 4. The CDR3 is 16 residues long. CDR3 coding DNA: TGTGCCAGCAGCCCGGGGGACAGGGCGAACACCGGGGAGCTGTTTTTT. Translating it yields CASSPGDRANTGELFF.

This clonotype was observed many times. This chain uses TRBV28 with TRBJ2-7; 7 bases agree with TRBD2. This CDR3 region has 13 residues. The germline gives CDR1 MDHEN, CDR2 SYDVKM. Losses at the gene ends were 4 bases for V and 4 bases for J; bases not matched to a gene: 4. In nucleotides, the CDR3 is TGTGCCAGCAGTTCTGGGACTAATTACGAGCAGTACTTC. Amino acids: CASSSGTNYEQYF.

This clonotype was recorded many times. This chain uses TRBV28 with TRBJ2-1; 10 positions match TRBD2. V was pared by 6 bases and J by 4 bases, with 9 bases of the junction left unmatched. This CDR3 is built from 16 residues. Looked up from germline, CDR1 is MDHEN and CDR2 is SYDVKM. The CDR3 DNA reads as TGTGCCAGCAGGGGATCTAGCGGGAGAAGGTACAATGAGCAGTTCTTC. This translates into CASRGSSGRRYNEQFF.

This clonotype was counted ten times or more. The chain uses TRBV20-1 and TRBJ2-5; D tentatively reads TRBD1 or TRBD2 (5 bases each). This CDR3 is 12 amino acids long. Germline V gives CDR1 DFQATT, CDR2 SNEGSKA (reference sequence). Trimming shortened V by 5 bases and J by 5 bases, and 12 bases separated the two germline ends. As DNA, the CDR3 is TGCAGTGCTTTACTAGGGGAGGAGACCCAGTACTTC. This translates into CSALLGEETQYF.

This clonotype was counted a few times. V usage is TRBV12-3 or TRBV12-4 and J usage is TRBJ1-6; tentatively, D is TRBD1 (6 bases). The CDR3 has 14 residues. V shed 6 bases and J shed 9 bases, with 15 bases lying between them. The CDR3 reads CASRPGDASSPLHF. As DNA, the CDR3 is TGTGCCAGCAGGCCAGGGGACGCGAGTTCACCCCTCCACTTT.

In its sample, this clonotype was seen many times. V is TRBV11-2 and J is TRBJ1-2, with 9 bases identical to TRBD1. CDR3 length equals 21 residues. Per the germline V gene, CDR1 is SGHAT and CDR2 is FQNNGV. V gave up 5 bases and J gave up 4 bases; unmatched junction bases: 26. This CDR3 reads CASSMPPDIEQGATSFYGYTF. CDR3 coding DNA: TGTGCCAGCAGCATGCCACCAGATATAGAACAGGGGGCCACTTCCTTCTATGGCTACACCTTC.

Only a few counts were recorded for this clonotype. The rearrangement joins TRBV20-1 to TRBJ2-1, with TRBD2 matching over 8 bases. This CDR3 spans 17 amino acids. The J segment lost 0 bases and the V segment lost 4 bases, leaving 11 bases of the junction unmatched. The germline V gene encodes CDR1 DFQATT and CDR2 SNEGSKA (reference sequence). The CDR3 loop reads CSATTLAAISSYNEQFF. CDR3 nucleotide sequence: TGCAGTGCTACGACACTAGCGGCGATAAGCTCCTACAATGAGCAGTTCTTC.

This clonotype was found many times. The chain joins TRBV20-1 to TRBJ2-7; 9 nucleotides match TRBD2. V shed 5 bases and J 7 bases; nucleotides not matched to a gene: 9. This CDR3 comprises 13 residues. Germline CDR1 is DFQATT and CDR2 is SNEGSKA (reference sequence). In DNA, the CDR3 is TGCAGTGCTCCCATAGCGGGAGTGCGTGAGCAGTACTTC. The encoded protein is CSAPIAGVREQYF.

To note about this clonotype: With a far larger clone one base away, a read error is the likely cause. The CDR3 region has the DNA TGTGCCAGCAGCTTAGAGGAGAACACTAAAGCTTTCTTT. This codes for CASSLEENTKAFF. The V call is TRBV11-2, the J call TRBJ1-1; D unclear. The germline V gene has CDR1 SGHAT and CDR2 FQNNGV. The CDR3 extends over 13 amino acids.

This clonotype was counted at least ten times. CDR3 in amino acids: CSAMTPPAGFYNEQFF. The CDR3 DNA follows: TGCAGTGCTATGACCCCTCCAGCGGGATTTTACAATGAGCAGTTCTTC. The rearrangement joins TRBV20-1 to TRBJ2-1; 7 nucleotides line up with TRBD2. The germline V gene encodes CDR1 DFQATT and CDR2 SNEGSKA (reference sequence). The CDR3 sequence is 16 residues long. J was trimmed by 4 bases and V by 4 bases; bases with no gene match: 13.

This clonotype was detected many times. V and J are TRBV12-3 or TRBV12-4 and TRBJ2-3, with TRBD2 matching over 10 bases. CDR3 size: 11 residues. The CDR3 spells CAAGGPDTQYF. The CDR3 DNA follows: TGTGCAGCGGGAGGGCCAGATACGCAGTATTTT.

The sample holds many counts of this clonotype. The CDR3 spells CASSLLIAANEQFF. The CDR3 region has the DNA TGTGCCAGCAGCCTATTGATAGCAGCCAATGAGCAGTTCTTC. This chain uses TRBV7-3 with TRBJ2-1, with D hard to call. V was cut by 5 bases and J by 6 bases, with 14 bases left in between. This CDR3 has 14 amino acids. The germline V gene has CDR1 SGHTA and CDR2 FQGTGA.

This clonotype was counted ten times or more. This chain joins TRBV18 and TRBJ2-5; D is possibly TRBD1 (6 bases). Germline V gene data show CDR1 as KGHSH and CDR2 as LQKENI. V was cut by 6 bases and J by 0 bases, with 11 bases left in between. The CDR3 length is 14 residues. CDR3 sequence: CASSPDRYQETQYF. In DNA, the CDR3 is TGTGCCAGCTCTCCTGACAGGTACCAAGAGACCCAGTACTTC.

Points on this clonotype: This may be a read error, as it is one base from a much larger clone. V usage is TRBV7-2 and J usage is TRBJ2-7; TRBD2 agrees at 7 bases. CDR3 length: 14 amino acids. With V trimmed by 2 bases and J by 6 bases, 7 bases remained unmatched. Per the germline V gene, CDR1 is SGHTA and CDR2 is FQGNSA. The CDR3 sequence is CASSLQVGGTEQYF. In DNA, the CDR3 is TGTGCCAGCAGCTTACAGGTGGGAGGGACCGAGCAGTACTTC.

This clonotype was counted at least ten times. V and J are TRBV5-1 and TRBJ2-1, with 7 bases fitting TRBD2. The CDR3 is 20 residues long. Germline assignment: CDR1 SGHRS and CDR2 YFSETQ. The V segment lost 4 bases and the J segment 0 bases; nucleotides outside the gene matches: 19. CDR3 sequence: CASSPQSLAAREYSYNEQFF. The CDR3 DNA reads TGCGCCAGCAGCCCTCAGAGCTTGGCAGCGCGGGAGTACTCCTACAATGAGCAGTTCTTC.

This clonotype has ten or more counts. The CDR3 DNA sequence: TGTGCCAGCTCGGGACAGGGAGACAATGAGCAGTTCTTC. Amino acid sequence: CASSGQGDNEQFF. V and J are TRBV18 and TRBJ2-1; 9 nucleotides align to TRBD1. CDR1 is KGHSH and CDR2 is LQKENI in the germline V gene. V shed 6 bases, J shed 5 bases, and the junction held 2 bases outside the gene matches. This CDR3 is 13 amino acids long.

V usage is TRBV9 and J usage is TRBJ1-2, with 8 bases identical to TRBD1. V gave up 4 bases and J gave up 1 base; unmatched junction bases: 6. This CDR3 region has 15 residues. Germline CDR1 and CDR2: SGDLS and YYNGEE. The CDR3 DNA follows: TGTGCCAGCAGCAATGGACAGGGTTTTAACTATGGCTACACCTTC. Its translation: CASSNGQGFNYGYTF.